The T cell receptor (beta chain) described here comes from a study of T cell clones after liver transplantation. Across the whole study: Without induction therapy, subjects received standard immunosuppression until 12-24 months post-transplant.

TCRdb's table, derived via immunoSEQ multiplex PCR, lists solely in-frame clones and lacks some. The sample holds about 99,000 clones, roughly 80% seen once. Germline V gives CDR1 MNHNS, CDR2 SASEGT. This CDR3 comprises 13 residues. V shed 6 bases and J 4 bases; nucleotides not matched to a gene: 4. The sequenced sample was CD4+ T cells from blood, obtained around 44 months after liver transplant. This chain connects TRBV6-1 to TRBJ2-5; 8 bases match TRBD1. The TCR comes from a human patient who received a liver transplant. Some T cells may be provided by the graft donor. The CDR3 is CASSGTGRETQYF. CDR3 bases: TGTGCCAGCAGCGGGACAGGCCGAGAGACCCAGTACTTC.